This is a list of T cell receptor beta chains from one sample in a study of breast tumors, draining lymph nodes, adjacent tissues. TCRdb re-analysed the multiplex PCR reads in MiXCR, keeping a single row per CDR3 protein. The sample holds more than 250,000 distinct CDR3 sequences, over 30% seen once. Sequencing used axillary lymph node tissue. These receptors originate from a female donor with breast cancer. Some clones in this sample may be carry-over from other donors' samples. The CDR3 runs from the conserved cysteine through the conserved F or W. The D gene is left open where the match is weak. Clone size, where shown, is once, few, many, or a class for clones that have expanded.

cdr3_aa,cdr3_nt,v_call,clone_size,d_call,j_call
CATSRGRQGIQPQHF,TGTGCCACCAGCAGAGGGCGACAGGGGATACAGCCCCAGCATTTT,TRBV15,medium-sized,TRBD1,TRBJ1-5
CARRRGLAGRDTQYF,TGTGCCAGGAGAAGAGGGCTAGCGGGAAGAGATACGCAGTATTTT,TRBV25-1,many,TRBD2,TRBJ2-3
CASSLRTGGIGELFF,TGTGCCAGCAGTTTACGGACAGGGGGGATCGGGGAGCTGTTTTTT,TRBV12-3/TRBV12-4,many,TRBD1,TRBJ2-2
CAWSVASDEQYF,TGTGCCTGGAGTGTGGCTAGCGACGAGCAGTACTTC,TRBV30,many,.,TRBJ2-7
CASRTGVPEAFF,TGTGCCAGCAGGACAGGGGTTCCTGAAGCTTTCTTT,TRBV28,few,TRBD1,TRBJ1-1
CAWDRAGGAPGELFF,TGTGCCTGGGATCGGGCAGGGGGCGCCCCCGGGGAGCTGTTTTTT,TRBV30,.,TRBD1,TRBJ2-2
CSVEWASGTKETQYF,TGCAGCGTTGAATGGGCTAGCGGTACTAAAGAGACCCAGTACTTC,TRBV29-1,many,TRBD2,TRBJ2-5
CASSLTGLQQYF,TGTGCCAGCAGCTTGACAGGCCTCCAGCAGTACTTC,TRBV11-2,many,.,TRBJ2-7
CASSFYGTSGNEQFF,TGTGCCAGCAGTTTTTATGGGACTAGCGGCAATGAGCAGTTCTTC,TRBV12-3/TRBV12-4,many,TRBD2,TRBJ2-1
CASSEWTSGRDADTQYF,TGTGCCAGCAGTGAATGGACTAGCGGGAGAGATGCAGATACGCAGTATTTT,TRBV6-1,few,TRBD2,TRBJ2-3
CASSLGKGAETQYF,TGCGCCAGCAGCTTGGGTAAGGGGGCGGAGACCCAGTACTTC,TRBV5-1,.,TRBD1,TRBJ2-5
CSARSLADLSYNEQFF,TGCAGTGCTAGATCACTAGCGGATCTCTCCTACAATGAGCAGTTCTTC,TRBV20-1,.,TRBD2,TRBJ2-1
CASSPRDSNTGGLFF,TGTGCCAGCAGTCCCCGGGACTCTAACACCGGGGGGCTGTTTTTT,TRBV6-5,.,.,TRBJ2-2
CASSQPTGSYNEQFF,TGTGCCAGCAGCCAGCCGACAGGCTCCTACAATGAGCAGTTCTTC,TRBV6-6,many,.,TRBJ2-1
CASRSSGTPRSGYTF,TGTGCCAGCAGAAGTTCCGGGACACCGCGGTCTGGCTACACCTTC,TRBV27,few,.,TRBJ1-2
CASSQDRGGELEQFF,TGCGCCAGCAGCCAAGATCGCGGTGGGGAGCTCGAGCAGTTCTTC,TRBV4-1,many,.,TRBJ2-1
CASSLRVGGLSFHEQYF,TGTGCCAGCAGCTTAAGGGTGGGAGGCCTCTCCTTCCACGAGCAGTACTTC,TRBV7-8,many,.,TRBJ2-7
CSAREQGTWGRGETQYF,TGCAGTGCTAGAGAGCAGGGTACCTGGGGGAGAGGAGAGACCCAGTACTTC,TRBV20-1,.,.,TRBJ2-5
CAISDISSGRAAYNEQFF,TGTGCCATCAGTGATATTAGTAGCGGGAGGGCGGCCTACAATGAGCAGTTCTTC,TRBV10-3,many,TRBD2,TRBJ2-1
CASSKFGRSFSSYNEQFF,TGTGCCAGTAGTAAATTCGGGAGGTCCTTTTCCTCCTACAATGAGCAGTTCTTC,TRBV19,.,TRBD2,TRBJ2-1
CASSFLRVSDGANVLTF,TGTGCCAGCAGTTTTCTCAGGGTGAGCGATGGGGCCAACGTCCTGACTTTC,TRBV12-3/TRBV12-4,many,.,TRBJ2-6
CAWMSVMGYGYTF,TGTGCCTGGATGTCTGTAATGGGCTATGGCTACACCTTC,TRBV30,many,.,TRBJ1-2
CASSPQGGAYEQYF,TGCGCCAGCAGCCCCCAGGGGGGCGCCTACGAGCAGTACTTC,TRBV4-3,many,.,TRBJ2-7
CASSLAGRSTDTQYF,TGTGCCAGCAGCTTAGCGGGTAGAAGCACAGATACGCAGTATTTT,TRBV5-8,many,.,TRBJ2-3
CASRSAQDTF,TGTGCCAGCCGGTCGGCGCAGGACACCTTC,TRBV2,.,.,TRBJ1-2
CASSQDSFSYGYTF,TGTGCCAGCAGCCAAGATTCCTTTTCCTATGGCTACACCTTC,TRBV3-1,few,.,TRBJ1-2
CASSMESREMIGELFF,TGTGCCAGTAGTATGGAGTCTCGGGAAATGATCGGGGAGCTGTTTTTT,TRBV19,many,.,TRBJ2-2
CATHPWPPPDRTYEQYF,TGTGCCACCCATCCGTGGCCCCCCCCCGACAGAACCTACGAGCAGTACTTC,TRBV6-4,few,.,TRBJ2-7
CSVEVHQETQYF,TGCAGCGTTGAAGTCCACCAAGAGACCCAGTACTTC,TRBV29-1,many,.,TRBJ2-5
CASSPARVAGNEQFF,TGTGCCAGCAGCCCCGCCCGAGTGGCCGGGAATGAGCAGTTCTTC,TRBV12-3/TRBV12-4,many,.,TRBJ2-1
CASSHGGWQPQHF,TGTGCCAGCAGTCACGGGGGGTGGCAGCCCCAGCATTTT,TRBV6-2/TRBV6-3,.,.,TRBJ1-5
CASSLTGGGGYEQYF,TGTGCCAGCAGTTTAACGGGAGGCGGTGGGTACGAGCAGTACTTC,TRBV27,few,TRBD2,TRBJ2-7
CSARTDSNQPQHF,TGCAGTGCTCGGACAGATAGCAATCAGCCCCAGCATTTT,TRBV20-1,many,.,TRBJ1-5
CASSPNPPAEPYEQYF,TGTGCCAGCAGCCCAAACCCACCAGCCGAGCCCTACGAGCAGTACTTC,TRBV5-6,.,.,TRBJ2-7
CASSEPGTGSNEQYF,TGTGCCAGCAGCGAACCCGGGACAGGGTCCAACGAGCAGTACTTC,TRBV6-5,many,TRBD1,TRBJ2-7
CASRPGGGGYTF,TGTGCCAGCAGGCCCGGCGGGGGAGGCTACACCTTC,TRBV12-3/TRBV12-4,many,.,TRBJ1-2
CSVEGRFQETQYF,TGCAGCGTTGAAGGACGGTTTCAAGAGACCCAGTACTTC,TRBV29-1,.,.,TRBJ2-5